This entry lists 12 T cell receptor beta chains sequenced from one sample in a study of Graves' ophthalmopathy and Graves' hyperthyroidism. As the template, RNA transcripts were used to amplify TCR beta CDR3 regions. After a first-round RT-PCR with HTBI primers, a second-round multiplex PCR was run. One entry per CDR3 protein, called by TCRdb with MiXCR from the multiplex PCR reads. The sample records under 250,000 distinct CDR3 sequences, around a fifth being singletons. The sequenced sample consisted of peripheral blood. The receptors shown here come from a woman between 45 and 60 years old with Graves' ophthalmopathy.

There are many counts of this clonotype. This sequence joins TRBV6-5 and TRBJ2-5, with D hard to call. The length of the CDR3 is 13 residues. V lost 1 base to trimming and J lost 5 bases, with 8 bases between them. Germline V CDR1 and CDR2: MNHEY, SVGAGI. CDR3 in DNA: TGTGCCAGCAGTTACTTCTCAACGGAGACCCAGTACTTC. This encodes CASSYFSTETQYF.

This chain joins TRBV24-1 and TRBJ1-1; D gene uncertain. Trimming cost V 7 bases and J 3 bases, with 11 bases left between them. The CDR3 is 13 residues long. The germline V gene has CDR1 KGHDR and CDR2 SFDVKD. This CDR3 is CATRAGPHTEAFF. CDR3 in DNA: TGTGCCACCAGGGCCGGGCCGCACACTGAAGCTTTCTTT.

This clonotype was seen repeatedly, ten times or more. This rearrangement joins TRBV13 to TRBJ2-7; D may be TRBD1 (5 bases). The germline gives CDR1 PRHDT, CDR2 FYEKMQ (reference sequence). This CDR3 is 15 amino acids long. The V end lost 0 bases, the J end lost 0 bases, and 9 bases lay between the germline ends. The CDR3 here is CASSLGSQGSYEQYF. The DNA of the CDR3 is TGTGCCAGCAGCTTAGGCTCCCAGGGCTCCTACGAGCAGTACTTC.

In the case of this clonotype: This may be a read error: a much more frequent sequence differs by one nucleotide. The chain is built from TRBV7-2 and TRBJ2-7, with D maybe TRBD2 (5 bases). Per germline, CDR1 SGHTA and CDR2 FQGNSA. V gave up 5 bases and J gave up 3 bases, with 11 bases separating them. CDR3 length equals 13 residues. This chain's CDR3 is CASSSGPYYEQYF. CDR3 coding DNA: TGTGCCAGCAGCAGCGGACCGTACTACGAGCAGTACTTC. Full variable domain (rest looked up from reference TRBV7-2 and TRBJ2-7): GAGVSQSPSNKVTEKGKDVELRCDPISGHTALYWYRQSLGQGLEFLIYFQGNSAPDKSGLPSDRFSAERTGGSVSTLTIQRTQQEDSAVYLCASSSGPYYEQYFGPGTRLTVT.

Many counts were recorded for this clonotype. The chain combines TRBV20-1 with TRBJ2-3; 14 bases map to TRBD2. The CDR3 is made up of 15 amino acids. Germline V gene data show CDR1 as DFQATT and CDR2 as SNEGSKA (reference sequence). V lost 5 bases and J lost 3; bases outside the gene matches: 4. The CDR3 sequence: CSADRTSGRTDTQYF. CDR3 nucleotide sequence: TGCAGTGCTGATCGGACTAGCGGGAGGACAGATACGCAGTATTTT.

The chain links TRBV4-1 to TRBJ2-7; 9 bases align to TRBD1. This CDR3 comprises 15 residues. Germline assignment: CDR1 MGHRA and CDR2 YSYEKL. V lost 3 bases and J lost 7; bases outside the gene matches: 10. The CDR3 bases are TGCGCCAGCAGCCAGGAAAGGGACAGGGTAGGGGAGCAGTACTTC. Its translation: CASSQERDRVGEQYF.

The sample holds many counts of this clonotype. The chain combines TRBV12-3 or TRBV12-4 with TRBJ2-2; D gene uncertain. The CDR3 totals 12 residues. V lost 6 bases, J lost 6 bases, and 8 bases lay in between. The CDR3 here is CASRGESGELFF. CDR3 nucleotides: TGTGCCAGCAGGGGCGAATCCGGGGAGCTGTTTTTT.

In this sample, this clonotype turned up many times. The V and J genes are TRBV2 and TRBJ1-1; D call uncertain. Germline lookup yields CDR1 SNHLY and CDR2 FYNNEI. This CDR3 has 13 amino acids. Trimming shortened V by 4 bases and J by 2 bases, and 8 bases separated the two germline ends. CDR3 region: CASSGDINTEAFF. The CDR3 nucleotides read TGTGCCAGCAGTGGAGATATCAACACTGAAGCTTTCTTT.

This clonotype has ten or more counts. In DNA form, the CDR3 reads TGTGCCAGCAGCCAAGCGGGCGGATACGAGCAGTACTTC. As protein: CASSQAGGYEQYF. V is TRBV7-9 and J is TRBJ2-7, with D maybe TRBD2 (6 bases). CDR1 and CDR2 (germline): SEHNR, FQNEAQ (reference sequence). V was cut by 5 bases and J by 4 bases, with 12 bases left in between. The CDR3 sequence is 13 residues long.

The genes are TRBV4-2 and TRBJ2-2; D is perhaps TRBD1 (6 bases). The germline V and J ends were trimmed by 2 bases and 3 bases, with 16 bases remaining between them. The germline CDR1 and CDR2 sequences are LGHNA and YNFKEQ. This CDR3 contains 17 residues. The CDR3 bases are TGTGCCAGCAGCCAAATGGAGCAGGCAGGGGACACCGGGGAGCTGTTTTTT. This gives the protein CASSQMEQAGDTGELFF.

Many counts were recorded for this clonotype. The chain recombines TRBV5-8 with TRBJ2-7; possibly TRBD1 or TRBD2 for D (6 bases each). The CDR3 sequence is 15 residues long. Germline V gene data show CDR1 as SGHTS and CDR2 as YDEGEE. V gave up 7 bases and J gave up 0 bases, with 17 bases separating them. CDR3 sequence (DNA): TGTGCCAGCGGCCAAGGGGGGACCAGCTCCTACGAGCAGTACTTC. Encoded protein: CASGQGGTSSYEQYF.

This rearrangement joins TRBV6-2 or TRBV6-3 to TRBJ1-1, with 7 bases identical to TRBD1. CDR3 length: 17 residues. The V segment lost 0 bases and the J segment 3 bases; nucleotides outside the gene matches: 10. The germline V gene encodes CDR1 MNHEY and CDR2 SVGEGT. Here the CDR3 DNA reads TGTGCCAGCAGTTACTCGATAAGTTGGGACAGCTACACTGAAGCTTTCTTT. It encodes CASSYSISWDSYTEAFF.